Described below is a single T cell receptor (beta chain) sequence and its context. The table lists this clone with many counts. This receptor's antigen is unknown. No base qualities exist here, and no much larger clone lies one base off it. Before undergoing thyroid surgery, none of the patients had been given any kind of treatment. Using T-cell receptor beta sequencing, the researchers looked back retrospectively at clinical samples from patients, gathered between the early 2010s and the late 2010s. V sheds 3 bases and J sheds 7 bases, leaving 30 bases between their ends. Reading the germline V gene (reference sequence) gives CDR1 LGHDT and CDR2 YNNKEL. Its CDR3 holds 19 amino acids, cysteine through phenylalanine. CDR3 DNA is the only sequence kept; it has 57 bases, read in frame from the first base. The entry originates in a study of metastatic and nonmetastatic thyroid tumors (TCRdb year 2020). For the wider study: For patients with malignant and with benign thyroid disease, the researchers compared repertoires between peripheral blood samples and tumor or nodule tissue samples. Overall study outcomes, separate from this receptor: In both blood and tumor samples, TCR beta diversity was reported to be significantly higher in malignant tumors than in benign nodules.

Libraries were made using PCR. The listed sequencing device is Illumina HiSeq 4000. High-throughput sequencing was used to profile the TCR beta-chain CDR3 region of each patient. The paper's data handling went like this. Drawing on CDR3 differences between clinicopathological groups, the researchers built a classifier meant to tell apart patients with distant-metastatic papillary thyroid cancer. The Shannon index was used to measure repertoire diversity, and the Morisita-Horn index was used to measure how similar tumor and blood repertoires were. In TCRdb, the public reads were trimmed at Q25 with fastp and aligned with MiXCR, with productive beta chains retained. These V and J calls are TCRdb output, not the study's own analysis. Within this sample are approximately 3,700 clones, with roughly 38% of them counted one time only. The top ten hold roughly 19% of the sample.

The sample was adjacent normal tissue. This sequence originates from a female donor with papillary thyroid cancer or a benign thyroid nodule (not recorded which). Some clones in this sample may be carry-over from other donors' samples. The rearrangement joined TRBV3-1 to TRBJ2-5; TRBD2 is perhaps the D gene, given 7 matching bases. The nucleotides read TGTGCCAGCAGCCAGGGGGCGGGGAATGCGGGAGTAGGGCGGGCGACCCAGTACTTC. Its protein product is CASSQGAGNAGVGRATQYF.